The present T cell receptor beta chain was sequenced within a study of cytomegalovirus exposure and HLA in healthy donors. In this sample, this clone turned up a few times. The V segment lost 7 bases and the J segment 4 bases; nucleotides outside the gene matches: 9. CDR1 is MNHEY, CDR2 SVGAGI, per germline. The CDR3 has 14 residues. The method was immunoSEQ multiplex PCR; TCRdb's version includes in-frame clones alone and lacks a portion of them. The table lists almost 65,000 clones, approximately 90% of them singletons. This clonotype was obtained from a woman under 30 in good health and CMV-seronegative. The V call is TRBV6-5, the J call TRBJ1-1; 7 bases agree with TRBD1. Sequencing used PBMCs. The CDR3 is CASNPNRGTTEAFF. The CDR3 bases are TGTGCCAGCAATCCGAACAGGGGTACCACTGAAGCTTTCTTT.